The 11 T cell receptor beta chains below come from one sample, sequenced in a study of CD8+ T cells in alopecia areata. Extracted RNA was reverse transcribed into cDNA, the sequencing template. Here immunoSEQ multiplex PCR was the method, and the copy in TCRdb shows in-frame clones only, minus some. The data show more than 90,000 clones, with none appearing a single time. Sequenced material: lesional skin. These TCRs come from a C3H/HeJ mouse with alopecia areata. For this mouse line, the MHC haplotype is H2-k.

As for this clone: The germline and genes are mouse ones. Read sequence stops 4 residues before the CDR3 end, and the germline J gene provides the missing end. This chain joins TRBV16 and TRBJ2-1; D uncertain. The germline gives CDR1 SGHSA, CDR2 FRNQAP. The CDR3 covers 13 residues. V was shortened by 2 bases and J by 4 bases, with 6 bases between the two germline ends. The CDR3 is CASSLPEYAEQFF. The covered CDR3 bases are TGTGCAAGCAGCTTACCAGAATATGCT.

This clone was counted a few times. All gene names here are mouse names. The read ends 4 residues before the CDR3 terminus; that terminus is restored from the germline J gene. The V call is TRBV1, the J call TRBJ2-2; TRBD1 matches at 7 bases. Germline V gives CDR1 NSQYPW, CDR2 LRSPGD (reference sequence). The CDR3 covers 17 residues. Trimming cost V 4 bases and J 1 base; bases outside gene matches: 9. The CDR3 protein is CTCSGRRQGINTGQLYF. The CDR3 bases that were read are TGCACCTGCAGTGGAAGACGACAGGGAATAAACACCGGG.

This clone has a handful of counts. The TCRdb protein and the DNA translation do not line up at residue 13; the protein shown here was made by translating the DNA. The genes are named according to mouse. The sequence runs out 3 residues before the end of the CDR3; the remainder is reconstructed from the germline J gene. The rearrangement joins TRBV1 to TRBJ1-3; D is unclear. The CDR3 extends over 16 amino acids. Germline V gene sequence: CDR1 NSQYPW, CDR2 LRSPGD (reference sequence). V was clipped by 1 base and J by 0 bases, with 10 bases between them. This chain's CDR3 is CTCSAVPQDSGNTLYF. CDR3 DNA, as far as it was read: TGCACCTGCAGTGCAGTCCCCCAGGATTCTGGAAATACG.

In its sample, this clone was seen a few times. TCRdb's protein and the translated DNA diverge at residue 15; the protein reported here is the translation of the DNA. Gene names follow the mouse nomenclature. The CDR3 sequence is CASSDAGTGGLYNSPLYF. CDR3 DNA (partial): TGTGCCAGCAGTGATGCAGGGACAGGGGGCCTCTATAATTCGCCC. V is TRBV13-3 and J is TRBJ1-6, with 12 bases matching TRBD1. The DNA ends 3 residues before the CDR3 does, and the rest of the CDR3 is filled in from the germline J gene. TRBJ1-6 is an open reading frame, and its role is uncertain. Unmatched junction bases numbered 4, after V lost 0 bases and J lost 3 bases. CDR3 length equals 18 residues. Germline V gene data show CDR1 as NNHDY and CDR2 as SYVADS.

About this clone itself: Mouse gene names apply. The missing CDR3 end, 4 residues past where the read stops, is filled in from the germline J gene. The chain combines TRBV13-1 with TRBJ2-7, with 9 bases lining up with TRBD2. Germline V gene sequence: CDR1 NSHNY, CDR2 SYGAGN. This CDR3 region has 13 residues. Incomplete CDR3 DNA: TGTGCCAGCAGGGACTGGGGCCTGTAT. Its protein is CASRDWGLY. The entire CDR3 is CASRDWGLYEQYF.

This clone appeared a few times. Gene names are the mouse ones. CDR3 in amino acids: CASGDGQGRSAETLYF. Partial CDR3 DNA: TGTGCCAGCGGTGATGGGCAGGGGAGGAGTGCAGAA. The chain is built from TRBV13-2 and TRBJ2-3, with D maybe TRBD1 (6 bases). Read sequence stops 4 residues before the CDR3 end, and the germline J gene provides the missing end. The CDR3 is made up of 16 amino acids. The germline V and J ends were trimmed by 0 bases and 0 bases, with 11 bases remaining between them. The germline CDR1 and CDR2 sequences are NNHNN and SYGAGS (reference sequence).

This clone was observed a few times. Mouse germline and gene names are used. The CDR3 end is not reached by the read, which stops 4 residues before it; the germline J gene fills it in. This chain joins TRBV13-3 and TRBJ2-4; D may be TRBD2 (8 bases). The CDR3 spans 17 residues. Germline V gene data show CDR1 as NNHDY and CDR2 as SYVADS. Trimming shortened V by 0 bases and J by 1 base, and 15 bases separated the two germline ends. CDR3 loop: CASSDAGGGRGQNTLYF. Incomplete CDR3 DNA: TGTGCCAGCAGTGATGCAGGGGGGGGGCGCGGTCAAAAC.

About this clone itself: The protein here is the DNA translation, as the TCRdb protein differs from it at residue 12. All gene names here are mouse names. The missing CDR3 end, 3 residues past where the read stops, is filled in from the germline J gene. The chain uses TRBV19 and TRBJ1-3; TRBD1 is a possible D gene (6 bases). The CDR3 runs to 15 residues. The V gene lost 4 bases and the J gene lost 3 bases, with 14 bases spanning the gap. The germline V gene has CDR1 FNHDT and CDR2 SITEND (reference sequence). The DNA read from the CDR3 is TGTGCCAGCAGTCCCCCGGGGGGGCGTGGAAATACG. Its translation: CASSPPGGRGNT. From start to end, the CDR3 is CASSPPGGRGNTLYF. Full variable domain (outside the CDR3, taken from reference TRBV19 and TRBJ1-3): GGIITQTPKFLIGQEGQKLTLKCQQNFNHDTMYWYRQDSGKGLRLIYYSITENDLQKGDLSEGYDASREKKSSFSLTVTSAQKNEMAVFLCASSPPGGRGNTLYFGEGSRLIVV.

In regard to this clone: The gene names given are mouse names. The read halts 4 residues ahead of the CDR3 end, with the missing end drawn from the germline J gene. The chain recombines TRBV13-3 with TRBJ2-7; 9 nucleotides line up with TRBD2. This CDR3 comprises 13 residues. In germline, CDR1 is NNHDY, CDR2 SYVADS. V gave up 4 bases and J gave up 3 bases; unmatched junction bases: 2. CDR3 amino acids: CASSTDWGYEQYF. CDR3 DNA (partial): TGTGCCAGCAGTACGGACTGGGGCTAT.

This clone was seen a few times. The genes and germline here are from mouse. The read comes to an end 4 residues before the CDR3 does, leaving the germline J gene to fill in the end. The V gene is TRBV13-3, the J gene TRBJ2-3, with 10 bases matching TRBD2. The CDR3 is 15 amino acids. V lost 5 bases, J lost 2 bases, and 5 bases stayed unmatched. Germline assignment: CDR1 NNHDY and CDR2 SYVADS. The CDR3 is CASSPGTGAAETLYF. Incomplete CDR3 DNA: TGTGCCAGCAGCCCCGGGACTGGGGCTGCAGAA.

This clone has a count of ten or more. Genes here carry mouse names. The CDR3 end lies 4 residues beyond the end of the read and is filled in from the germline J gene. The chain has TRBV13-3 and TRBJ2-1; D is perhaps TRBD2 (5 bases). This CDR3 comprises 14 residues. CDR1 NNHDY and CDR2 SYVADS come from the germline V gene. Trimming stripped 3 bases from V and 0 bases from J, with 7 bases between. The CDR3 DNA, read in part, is TGTGCCAGCAGTGCCGGACTTAACTATGCT. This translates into CASSAGLNYA. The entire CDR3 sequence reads CASSAGLNYAEQFF.